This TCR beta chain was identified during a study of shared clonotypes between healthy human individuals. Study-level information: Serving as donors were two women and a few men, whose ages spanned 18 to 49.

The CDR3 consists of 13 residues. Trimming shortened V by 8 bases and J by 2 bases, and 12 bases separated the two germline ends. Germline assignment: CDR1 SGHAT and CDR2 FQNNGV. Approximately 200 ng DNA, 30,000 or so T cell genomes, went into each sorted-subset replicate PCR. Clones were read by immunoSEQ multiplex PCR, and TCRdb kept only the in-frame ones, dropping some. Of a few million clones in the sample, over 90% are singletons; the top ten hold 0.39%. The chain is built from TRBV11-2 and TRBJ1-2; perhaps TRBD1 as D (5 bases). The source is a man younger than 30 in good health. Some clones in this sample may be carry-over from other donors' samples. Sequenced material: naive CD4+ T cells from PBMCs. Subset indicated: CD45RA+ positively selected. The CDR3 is CASAGTGNYGYTF. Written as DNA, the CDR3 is TGTGCCAGCGCCGGGACGGGGAACTATGGCTACACCTTC.